The rows below give T cell receptor beta chains drawn from one sample of a study of T cells in Graves' hyperthyroidism and ophthalmopathy. Each CDR3 protein is one row after TCRdb ran MiXCR on the multiplex PCR reads. This table has 250,000 to 300,000 distinct CDR3 sequences, around 15% appearing once. What was sequenced was blood. Source of these receptors: a woman aged 40 to 50 with Graves' hyperthyroidism. Each CDR3 is given with its conserved first and last residue. D genes are given only for firm matches. The size field is filled for only some rows; it gives once, few, many or a size class.

j_gene,abundance,d_gene,v_gene,CDR3aa,CDR3nt
TRBJ1-1,many,-,TRBV29-1,CSVEEGFGNTEAFF,TGCAGCGTTGAAGAGGGGTTCGGGAACACTGAAGCTTTCTTT
TRBJ2-1,many,-,TRBV7-6,CASSLASGIDASLYNEQFF,TGTGCCAGCAGCTTAGCGTCGGGGATCGATGCGTCCCTCTACAATGAGCAGTTCTTC
TRBJ1-6,few,-,TRBV25-1,CASSEGGSPLHF,TGTGCCAGCAGTGAGGGGGGATCACCCCTCCACTTT
TRBJ2-7,few,-,TRBV28,CASWGNDEQYF,TGTGCCAGCTGGGGGAACGACGAGCAGTACTTC
TRBJ2-7,-,TRBD1,TRBV19,CASWDSLLREQYF,TGTGCCAGTTGGGACAGCCTCCTTCGCGAGCAGTACTTC
TRBJ1-2,many,TRBD1,TRBV20-1,CSAPRDRTEPNYGYTF,TGCAGTGCTCCCCGGGACAGAACCGAACCTAACTATGGCTACACCTTC
TRBJ2-5,-,TRBD1,TRBV9,CASSAWDSQETQYF,TGTGCCAGCAGCGCCTGGGACAGCCAAGAGACCCAGTACTTC
TRBJ1-1,many,-,TRBV20-1,CSARPTGFPEAFF,TGCAGTGCTAGACCCACAGGTTTCCCTGAAGCTTTCTTT
TRBJ2-7,many,-,TRBV9,CASSRGWTTSYEQYF,TGTGCCAGCAGCCGGGGGTGGACAACCTCCTACGAGCAGTACTTC
TRBJ2-7,many,TRBD2,TRBV12-3/TRBV12-4,CASSRSGGTSYEQYF,TGTGCCAGCAGTCGAAGCGGGGGGACCTCCTACGAGCAGTACTTC
TRBJ1-4,many,-,TRBV28,CASSSVINEKLFF,TGTGCCAGCAGTTCCGTCATTAATGAAAAACTGTTTTTT
TRBJ2-5,many,-,TRBV6-1,CASSGGLGETQYF,TGTGCCAGCAGTGGGGGACTCGGAGAGACCCAGTACTTC
TRBJ2-5,few,-,TRBV29-1,CSARTRLTWTQYF,TGCAGCGCCCGGACACGCCTAACGTGGACCCAGTACTTC
TRBJ2-3,many,TRBD2,TRBV30,CASGLAGGSDTQYF,TGTGCCTCGGGACTAGCGGGAGGTTCGGATACGCAGTATTTT
TRBJ2-2,few,-,TRBV7-8,CASSLGFRAANTGELFF,TGTGCCAGCAGCTTAGGTTTTCGGGCAGCGAACACCGGGGAGCTGTTTTTT
TRBJ2-5,-,-,TRBV12-3/TRBV12-4,CASSFSWGDQETQYF,TGTGCCAGCAGTTTCTCGTGGGGGGATCAAGAGACCCAGTACTTC
TRBJ1-2,many,-,TRBV27,CASSLSGAAIGYTF,TGTGCCAGCAGTTTATCGGGGGCTGCTATAGGCTACACCTTC
TRBJ2-1,-,-,TRBV3-1,CASSHRNNEQFF,TGTGCCAGCAGCCACAGGAACAATGAGCAGTTCTTC
TRBJ2-2,once,TRBD2,TRBV10-3,CAISEISGGTGELFF,TGTGCCATCAGTGAGATCAGCGGGGGCACCGGGGAGCTGTTTTTT
TRBJ1-1,few,-,TRBV7-3,CASSLYGTKTEAFF,TGTGCCAGCAGCTTATATGGCACAAAGACTGAAGCTTTCTTT
TRBJ2-1,-,TRBD2,TRBV5-5,CARSNLAGDGNEQFF,TGTGCCCGCAGCAATTTAGCGGGAGACGGGAATGAGCAGTTCTTC
TRBJ2-1,-,-,TRBV20-1,CSALPSNYNEQFF,TGCAGTGCTCTCCCTTCGAACTACAATGAGCAGTTCTTC
TRBJ2-7,many,-,TRBV28,CASSLAGPLTQYEQYF,TGTGCCAGCAGTTTGGCCGGGCCCCTGACCCAATACGAGCAGTACTTC
TRBJ2-5,-,TRBD1,TRBV7-2,CASSSIRDSLFYQETQYF,TGTGCCAGCAGCTCGATCCGGGACAGTCTTTTTTACCAAGAGACCCAGTACTTC
TRBJ2-3,many,-,TRBV20-1,CSVYHTDTQYF,TGCAGTGTGTATCACACAGATACGCAGTATTTT
TRBJ2-5,many,-,TRBV28,CASRDGGRGTQYF,TGTGCCAGCAGAGACGGAGGGCGGGGGACCCAGTACTTC
TRBJ1-1,many,-,TRBV28,CASSSLGANTEAFF,TGTGCCAGCAGCTCTTTGGGGGCCAACACTGAAGCTTTCTTT
TRBJ2-4,few,-,TRBV11-2,CASSFGGDQNIQYF,TGTGCCAGCAGCTTTGGAGGGGATCAAAACATTCAGTACTTC